The T cell receptor (beta chain) under discussion was sequenced for a study of PD-L1 blockade in urothelial cancer (dated by TCRdb to 2015 to 2018). In terms of the full investigation: All patients started therapy around 2014 and received atezolizumab 1,200 mg intravenously every 3 weeks. Twenty-five of 29 patients were males with bladder-origin urothelial cancer, and about 65% of the 29 reported a prior smoking history. Patients had an ECOG performance status of 0 or 1 and had received between 0 and 3 prior chemotherapy regimens. Blood samples were analyzed at 3 weeks after treatment start (second dose) and at 6 weeks after treatment start. Blood samples yielded a median of about 150,000 T cells and more than 80,000 unique TCRs, with median clonality 0.080. An exploratory multi-omic analysis was conducted of the somatic, immune and clinical correlates of response to PD-L1 blockade with atezolizumab in urothelial cancer. Pretreatment tumor samples and matched peripheral blood, collected serially before and after atezolizumab treatment, underwent TCR sequencing. Durable clinical benefit was defined as a progression-free survival longer than 6 months, and TCR features were additionally tested against progression-free survival and overall survival. Whole exome sequencing and RNA sequencing of pretreatment tumors were performed alongside TCR sequencing in the same patients. Durable clinical benefit was achieved by nine patients and was not achieved by 20 patients. Twenty-nine patients had pretreatment blood TCR-seq, around 25 had at least one posttreatment blood collection, and around 25 had tumor TCR-seq. Points the paper makes about the study in general: Because the sample size was small (n ≈ 28) and many of the analyses were exploratory, the results are meant to be hypothesis-generating. Improved progression-free and overall survival was associated with having pretreatment peripheral blood TCR clonality below the median. Patients with durable benefit showed greater expansion of tumor-associated TCR clones in peripheral blood 3 weeks after starting treatment (n of about 20, p = 0.022).

Each PCR received spiked-in synthetic TCR analog templates so that absolute template abundance could be estimated from read counts. Using the immunoSEQ assay, TCRbeta CDR3 regions were amplified from genomic DNA with bias-controlled V and J gene primers. Rearranged TCRbeta segments were sequenced at approximately 20X coverage. In the source study's methods: Clustering was used to correct sequencing errors, and CDR3s were annotated against IMGT so that V, D and J genes could be assigned. Only productive TCRbeta rearrangements were used in downstream analyses, excluding out-of-frame or stop-codon sequences. To compute clonality, Shannon entropy was normalized by the log of the number of unique productive sequences and then subtracted from one. Fisher's exact test with Benjamini-Hochberg correction, using a cutoff of adjusted p below 0.01, was how clones that differed between time points or between blood and tumor were identified. Sourced from immuneACCESS, this table was stored by TCRdb with only in-frame sequences that have V and J called. A share of the clones is absent; for the studies checked, an unresolved V gene accounts for under half, and the remainder has no known explanation. Clone size and the V and J calls come from that table; the DNA yielded D and trimming. For this sample the table gives over 100,000 clones, of which 65% to 85% were detected only once. The ten biggest clones cover about 2.9% of the sample.

What this sample's time point label stands for: pretreatment peripheral blood. A cohort of 25 to 35 patients with locally advanced or metastatic urothelial carcinoma, treated at Memorial Sloan Kettering on a trial protocol, was included. Peripheral blood mononuclear cells were collected from each patient pretreatment and during treatment, giving between 1 and 8 total time points per patient. The Qiagen DNeasy Blood extraction kit was used to purify genomic DNA from total PBMCs and tumor samples. PBMCs were collected pretreatment and during treatment, and were isolated and stored as previously described. The CDR3 covers 14 residues, taking in both the cysteine and the phenylalanine. Only CDR3 DNA remains: 42 bases, in frame from the first base. The germline V and J ends show losses of 1 base and 6 bases respectively, and no gene match explains 7 bases of the junction. CDR1 and CDR2, per the germline V gene, are SGHRS and YFSETQ.

Details on this clone: The target of this receptor is not known. Per-nucleotide qualities are absent, and no much larger clonotype sits a single base away.

Sample: PBMCs, taken around atezolizumab (anti-PD-L1) treatment. This receptor chain uses TRBV5-1 and TRBJ2-7, with 7 bases aligning to TRBD2. The receptor was isolated from a man aged 45-65 years with urothelial cancer. The sequenced DNA: TGCGCCAGCAGCTTGTTGGGCAGGGAGGGCGAGCAGTACTTC. The encoded protein is CASSLLGREGEQYF.